This T cell receptor (beta chain) appears in the sequencing data of a study of cytomegalovirus exposure and HLA in healthy donors (dated by TCRdb to about 2017). Regarding the complete study: According to a later analysis, the 100 to 150 validation repertoires were produced on the same platform as the approximately 620 repertoires of the first cohort. The study aimed to test whether signatures of past pathogen exposure could be identified by cataloging public T cell receptors. A separate validation cohort of approximately 130 different subjects was used in addition to the 666-subject first cohort. High-throughput TCR immunosequencing, statistical association of individual TCRs with disease status, and machine learning were combined to predict cytomegalovirus infection status.

Donors formed part of the validation cohort, which comprised 120 subjects and was distinct from the first cohort of under 800 subjects. Library preparation employed the immunoSEQ multiplex PCR assay. The paper's data handling went like this. To diagnose cytomegalovirus status from the catalog of TCR beta chain sequences, a statistical classification framework was built. TCRdb obtained this table from immuneACCESS and retained in-frame rearrangements with V and J assigned. These tables miss some clones; where compared with another copy, unresolved V genes account for less than half of the shortfall, and the remainder is unexplained. The V and J calls and the clone size are those of that table, but D and trimming were determined from the DNA. The sample table holds 250,000 to 400,000 clones, of which around 90% were seen once. In total, the top ten clones hold around 0.91% of the sample. Points the paper makes about the study in general: A later analysis found that TCRs clustered in the first cohort also tended to co-occur in the 120 validation repertoires, with roughly 95% of cluster scores above 0. A later analysis had no HLA typing for the validation cohort, so co-occurrence there was scored across all 110 or so repertoires. Most TCR sequences were observed very rarely across donors, whereas some public TCRs were present in many individuals. A total of about 180 TCR beta chains were listed by the study as associated with cytomegalovirus. Three of the identified cytomegalovirus-associated TCR beta chains were confirmed in vitro to be specific for cytomegalovirus antigens. In both the original and validation cohorts, the classifier was reported to diagnose cytomegalovirus status with high specificity and sensitivity. The authors suggested that the approach could potentially be extended to other disease states and immunological phenotypes.

Concerning this clone: Its antigen has not been determined. Base qualities were left out, and no much larger clone turns up one base away.

The TCR comes from a man aged 25 to 40 in good health and CMV-seronegative. The material sequenced was PBMCs.

CDR3 loop: CASSRTSGGAGTGELFF. Read as DNA, the sequence is TGTGCCAGCAGTCGGACTAGCGGGGGGGCGGGCACCGGGGAGCTGTTTTTT. The sequence links TRBV2 to TRBJ2-2; TRBD2 fits 15 bases in the junction. CDR1 SNHLY and CDR2 FYNNEI are derived from the germline V gene. CDR3 length: 17 amino acids, cysteine to phenylalanine. Only the CDR3 DNA stays, 51 bases, in frame from base 1. Trimming accounts for 5 bases at V and 4 bases at J, while the number of junction bases matched to no gene is 5.